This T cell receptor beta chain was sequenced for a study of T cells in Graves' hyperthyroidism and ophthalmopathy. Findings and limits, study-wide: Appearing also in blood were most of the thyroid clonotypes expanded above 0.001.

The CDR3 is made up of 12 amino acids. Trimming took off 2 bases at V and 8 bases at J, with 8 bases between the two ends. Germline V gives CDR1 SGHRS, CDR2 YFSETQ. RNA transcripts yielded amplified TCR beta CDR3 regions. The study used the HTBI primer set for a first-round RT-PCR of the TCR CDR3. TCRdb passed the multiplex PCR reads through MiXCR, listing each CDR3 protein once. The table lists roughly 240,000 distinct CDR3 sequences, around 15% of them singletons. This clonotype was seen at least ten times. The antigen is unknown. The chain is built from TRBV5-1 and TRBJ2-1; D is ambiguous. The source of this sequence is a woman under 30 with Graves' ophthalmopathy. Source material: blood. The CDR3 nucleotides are TGCGCCAGCAGCTTCGGGTCGTATGAGCAGTTCTTC. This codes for CASSFGSYEQFF.